A selection of T cell receptor beta chains follows, all from one sample in a study of blood T cell repertoires in COVID-19. Sequencing used immunoSEQ multiplex PCR; TCRdb keeps in-frame clones, though not all of them. In the table there are hundreds of thousands of clones, almost 90% of which are singletons. The sequencing input was peripheral blood. These receptors were obtained from a man of 80 years or more with acute or convalescent COVID-19. The CDR3 runs from the conserved cysteine through the conserved F or W. The order of the fields is J gene, V gene, D gene, clone size, CDR3 DNA, CDR3 protein. A D gene is named only where the DNA matches it firmly. For some rows the clone size is stated as once, few or many, or as a class when expanded; others skip it.

>TRBJ2-7|TRBV3-1/TRBV3-2|TRBD2|NA
TGTGCCAGCAGCCAAGACCTAGGACTAGCGAAGTACTTC
CASSQDLGLAKYF
>TRBJ1-4|TRBV9|NA|NA
TGTGCCAGCAGCCCCCTGGAGGCAACTAATGAAAAACTGTTTTTT
CASSPLEATNEKLFF
>TRBJ2-3|TRBV18|TRBD2|NA
TGTGCCAGCTCACCTCAAGCGGGAGGGACCACAGATACGCAGTATTTT
CASSPQAGGTTDTQYF
>TRBJ2-1|TRBV19|TRBD1|NA
TGTGCCAGTAACAACCCGGGACAGCCCTACAATGAGCAGTTCTTC
CASNNPGQPYNEQFF
>TRBJ1-3|TRBV18|NA|NA
TGTGCCAGCTCACCTGAACAGTCTCTGGCTGGAAACACCATATATTTT
CASSPEQSLAGNTIYF
>TRBJ1-5|TRBV6-5|TRBD1|NA
TGTGCCAGCAGTTACTCCGGGACAGGGACGCCCCAGCATTTT
CASSYSGTGTPQHF
>TRBJ1-2|TRBV9|NA|NA
TGTGCCAGCAAAGGACAGTCGGGCTACACCTTC
CASKGQSGYTF
>TRBJ2-1|TRBV5-1|NA|NA
TGCGCCAGCAGCTTGGGTCCAGGGACTTTGGTCAATGAGCAGTTCTTC
CASSLGPGTLVNEQFF
>TRBJ2-2|TRBV29-1|TRBD2|once
TGCAGCGTTCAGCGGGAGGCCCGAGGCACCGGGGAGCTGTTTTTT
CSVQREARGTGELFF
>TRBJ1-2|TRBV7-2|NA|NA
TGTGCCAGCAGCTTAGACAGGTCGGCTGGCTACACCTTC
CASSLDRSAGYTF
>TRBJ1-5|TRBV19|NA|NA
TGTGCCAGTAGTATAGAAACCGGGAGAGATCAGCCCCAGCATTTT
CASSIETGRDQPQHF
>TRBJ2-1|TRBV7-9|TRBD1|NA
TGTGCCAGCAGCTTGGGGGACAGGGGGCAACATGAGCAGTTCTTC
CASSLGDRGQHEQFF
>TRBJ2-7|TRBV7-2|TRBD1|NA
TGTGCCAGCAGCTTACGGGGACAGACCTACGAGCAGTACTTC
CASSLRGQTYEQYF
>TRBJ2-2|TRBV10-3|NA|NA
TGTGCCATCAGTAGACAGAACACCGGGGAGCTGTTTTTT
CAISRQNTGELFF
>TRBJ1-1|TRBV7-9|TRBD1|NA
TGTGCCAGCAGCTTGACAGGGTCGGACACTGAAGCTTTCTTT
CASSLTGSDTEAFF
>TRBJ2-5|TRBV7-7|TRBD1|NA
TGTGCCAGCAGCCTCGGGACAGCGCAAGAGACCCAGTACTTC
CASSLGTAQETQYF
>TRBJ1-2|TRBV28|NA|NA
TGTGCCAGCAGTTTCCTGAACCCGGGTTCCGGCTACACCTTC
CASSFLNPGSGYTF
>TRBJ1-1|TRBV2|NA|few
TGTGCCAGCAGTGAAGACGCCAGGGAGGGCACTGAAGCTTTCTTT
CASSEDAREGTEAFF
>TRBJ2-2|TRBV5-6|TRBD1|few
TGTGCCAGCAGCGCCACCGGACAGGGGGAAGCCCGGGAGCTGTTTTTT
CASSATGQGEARELFF
>TRBJ1-4|TRBV5-1|NA|NA
TGCGCCAGCAGCTTCGTCACTTCGCCAACTAATGAAAAACTGTTTTTT
CASSFVTSPTNEKLFF
>TRBJ1-5|TRBV6-2/TRBV6-3|TRBD1|NA
TGTGCCAGCAGTTACGGAGGGGGCGCGGGCAATCAGCCCCAGCATTTT
CASSYGGGAGNQPQHF
>TRBJ2-7|TRBV6-5|TRBD2|NA
TGTGCCAGCAGCCTCGGACTAGCGAGTTACGAGCAGTACTTC
CASSLGLASYEQYF
>TRBJ1-1|TRBV7-9|TRBD1|NA
TGTGCCAGCAGCACATTTACAGGGGGAACTGAAGCTTTCTTT
CASSTFTGGTEAFF
>TRBJ2-7|TRBV7-8|NA|few
TGTGCCAGCAGCCCGATCTTAGGAGGAGGAGGTTCCTCCTACGAGCAGTACTTC
CASSPILGGGGSSYEQYF
>TRBJ2-5|TRBV7-2|NA|NA
TGTGCCAGCAGCTTAGGGACAGTTCAAGAGACCCAGTACTTC
CASSLGTVQETQYF
>TRBJ1-4|TRBV4-3|TRBD1|NA
TGCGCCAGCAGCCAATCGATTCCGACAGGGGAAAAACTGTTTTTT
CASSQSIPTGEKLFF
>TRBJ2-7|TRBV6-5|TRBD1|NA
TGTGCCAGCAGCCCCCGGACAGGGCGATACGAGCAGTACTTC
CASSPRTGRYEQYF
>TRBJ2-3|TRBV7-9|NA|once
TGTGCCAGCAGCACAGGGTGGACAGATACGCAGTATTTT
CASSTGWTDTQYF
>TRBJ2-7|TRBV6-6|NA|NA
TGTGCCAGCAGTTACATGGGGGGGCCCGCTTCCTACGAGCAGTACTTC
CASSYMGGPASYEQYF
>TRBJ2-1|TRBV7-2|TRBD2|NA
TGTGCCAGCAGACCGCGGGGGGGGCCCTACAATGAGCAGTTCTTC
CASRPRGGPYNEQFF
>TRBJ2-2|TRBV4-1|NA|few
TGCGCCAGCAGGCCAGGACTCAACACCGGGGAGCTGTTTTTT
CASRPGLNTGELFF
>TRBJ2-1|TRBV5-4|NA|NA
TGTGCCAGCAGCTTGAGGGGCTACAATGAGCAGTTCTTC
CASSLRGYNEQFF
>TRBJ2-3|TRBV14|TRBD2|NA
TGTGCCAGCAGCCCTAGCGGGAGCACAGATACGCAGTATTTT
CASSPSGSTDTQYF
>TRBJ1-2|TRBV10-3|NA|NA
TGTGCCACCGGACTTGAACCGAACTATGGCTACACCTTC
CATGLEPNYGYTF
>TRBJ2-7|TRBV5-1|NA|NA
TGCGCCAGCAGCGGAACAGGGATTTACGAGCAGTACTTC
CASSGTGIYEQYF
>TRBJ1-1|TRBV3-1/TRBV3-2|NA|few
TGTGCCAGCAGCCAAACCAACAGAGCATCTGAAGCTTTCTTT
CASSQTNRASEAFF
>TRBJ1-2|TRBV18|TRBD1|NA
TGTGCCAGCTCACCGGGGACAGGGTCCCCGTCTAACTATGGCTACACCTTC
CASSPGTGSPSNYGYTF
>TRBJ1-5|TRBV29-1|TRBD1|NA
TGCAGCGTTGAGTCTGGGACCCCAGGGGGGCCCCAGCATTTT
CSVESGTPGGPQHF
>TRBJ1-2|TRBV28|TRBD1|once
TGTGCCAGCAGTTTTAAAGACAGGGATAACTATGGCTACACCTTC
CASSFKDRDNYGYTF
>TRBJ2-1|TRBV19|TRBD2|NA
TGTGCCAGTAGTCTCCAGCCCGGGACTAGCGGGAGGGAGCAGTTCTTC
CASSLQPGTSGREQFF
>TRBJ2-7|TRBV19|TRBD1|NA
TGTGCCAGTAGTATCGGACAGGTTTCTTCCTACGAGCAGTACTTC
CASSIGQVSSYEQYF